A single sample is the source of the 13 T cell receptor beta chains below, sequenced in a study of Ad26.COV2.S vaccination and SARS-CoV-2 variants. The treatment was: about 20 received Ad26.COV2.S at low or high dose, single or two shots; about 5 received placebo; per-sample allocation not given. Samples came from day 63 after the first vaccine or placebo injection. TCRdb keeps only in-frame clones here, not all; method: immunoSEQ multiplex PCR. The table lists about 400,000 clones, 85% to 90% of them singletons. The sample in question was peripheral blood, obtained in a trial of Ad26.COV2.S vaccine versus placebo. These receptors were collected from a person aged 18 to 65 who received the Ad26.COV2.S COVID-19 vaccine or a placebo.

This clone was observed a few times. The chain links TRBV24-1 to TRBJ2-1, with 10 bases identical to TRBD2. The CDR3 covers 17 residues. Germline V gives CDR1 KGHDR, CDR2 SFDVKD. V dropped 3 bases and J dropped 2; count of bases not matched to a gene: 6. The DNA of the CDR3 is TGTGCCACCAGTGATGCCCTAGCGGGGGCCACCTACAATGAGCAGTTCTTC. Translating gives CATSDALAGATYNEQFF.

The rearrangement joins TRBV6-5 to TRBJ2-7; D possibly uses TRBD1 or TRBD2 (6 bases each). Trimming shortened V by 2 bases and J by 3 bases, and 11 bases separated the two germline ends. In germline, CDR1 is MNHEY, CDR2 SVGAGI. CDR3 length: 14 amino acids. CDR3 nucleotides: TGTGCCAGCAGTTACCGGACAGCGGGCTACGAGCAGTACTTC. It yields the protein CASSYRTAGYEQYF.

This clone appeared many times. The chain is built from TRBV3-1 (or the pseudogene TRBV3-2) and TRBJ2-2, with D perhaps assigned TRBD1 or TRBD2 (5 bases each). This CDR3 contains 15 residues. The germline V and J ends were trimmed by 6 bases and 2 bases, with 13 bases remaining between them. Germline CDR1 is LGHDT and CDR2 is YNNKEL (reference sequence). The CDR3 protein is CASSPFGGNTGELFF. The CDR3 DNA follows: TGTGCCAGCAGTCCCTTTGGGGGTAACACCGGGGAGCTGTTTTTT.

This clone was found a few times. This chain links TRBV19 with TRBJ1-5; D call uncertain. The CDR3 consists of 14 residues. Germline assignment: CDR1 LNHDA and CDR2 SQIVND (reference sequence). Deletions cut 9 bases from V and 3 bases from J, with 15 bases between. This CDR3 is CASTRVRDNQPQHF. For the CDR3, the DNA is TGTGCCAGCACAAGGGTCCGGGACAATCAGCCCCAGCATTTT. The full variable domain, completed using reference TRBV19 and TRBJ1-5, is DGGITQSPKYLFRKEGQNVTLSCEQNLNHDAMYWYRQDPGQGLRLIYYSQIVNDFQKGDIAEGYSVSREKKESFPLTVTSAQKNPTAFYLCASTRVRDNQPQHFGDGTRLSIL.

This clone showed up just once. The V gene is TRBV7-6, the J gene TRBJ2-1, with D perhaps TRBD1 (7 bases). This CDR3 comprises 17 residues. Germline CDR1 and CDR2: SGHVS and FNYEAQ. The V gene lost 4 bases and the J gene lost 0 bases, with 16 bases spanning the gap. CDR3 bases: TGTGCCAGCAGCTACACAGGGGCGGGGAGCTCCTACAATGAGCAGTTCTTC. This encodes CASSYTGAGSSYNEQFF.

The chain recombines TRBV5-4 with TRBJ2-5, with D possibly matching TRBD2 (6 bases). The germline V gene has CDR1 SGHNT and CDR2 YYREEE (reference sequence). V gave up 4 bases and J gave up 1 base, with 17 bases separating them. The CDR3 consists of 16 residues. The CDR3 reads CASSPRLAEAQETQYF. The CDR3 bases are TGTGCCAGCAGCCCCAGGTTAGCGGAGGCCCAAGAGACCCAGTACTTC. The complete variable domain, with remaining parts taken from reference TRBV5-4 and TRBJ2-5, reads ETGVTQSPTHLIKTRGQQVTLRCSSQSGHNTVSWYQQALGQGPQFIFQYYREEENGRGNFPPRFSGLQFPNYSSELNVNALELDDSALYLCASSPRLAEAQETQYFGPGTRLLVL.

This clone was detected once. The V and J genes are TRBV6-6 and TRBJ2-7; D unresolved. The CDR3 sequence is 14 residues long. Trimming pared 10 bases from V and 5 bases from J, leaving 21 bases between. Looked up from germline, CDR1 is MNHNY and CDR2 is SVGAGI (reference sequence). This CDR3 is CATQSAAGFDEQYF. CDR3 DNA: TGTGCCACCCAGTCGGCGGCCGGATTTGACGAGCAGTACTTC.

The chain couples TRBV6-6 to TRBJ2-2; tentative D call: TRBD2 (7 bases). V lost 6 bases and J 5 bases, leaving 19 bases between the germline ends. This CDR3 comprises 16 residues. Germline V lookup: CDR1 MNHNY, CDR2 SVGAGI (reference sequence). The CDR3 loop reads CASRTSREGDTGELFF. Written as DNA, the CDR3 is TGTGCCAGCAGGACCTCCAGGGAGGGGGATACCGGGGAGCTGTTTTTT.

CDR3 coding DNA: TGTGCCAGCAGTTTGCTCCCCCCCCTCGGACAGTATAATTCACCCCTCCACTTT. Protein sequence: CASSLLPPLGQYNSPLHF. The chain joins TRBV27 to TRBJ1-6; tentative D call: TRBD1 (6 bases). Per the germline V gene, CDR1 is MNHEY and CDR2 is SMNVEV (reference sequence). The CDR3 is 18 amino acids. V was shortened by 3 bases and J by 4 bases, with 19 bases between the two germline ends.

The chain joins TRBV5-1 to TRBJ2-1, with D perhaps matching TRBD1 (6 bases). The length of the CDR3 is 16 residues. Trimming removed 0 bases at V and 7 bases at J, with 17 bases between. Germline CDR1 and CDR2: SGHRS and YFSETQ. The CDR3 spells CASSLEGPHQGNEQFF. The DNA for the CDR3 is TGCGCCAGCAGCTTGGAGGGCCCTCACCAGGGGAATGAGCAGTTCTTC.

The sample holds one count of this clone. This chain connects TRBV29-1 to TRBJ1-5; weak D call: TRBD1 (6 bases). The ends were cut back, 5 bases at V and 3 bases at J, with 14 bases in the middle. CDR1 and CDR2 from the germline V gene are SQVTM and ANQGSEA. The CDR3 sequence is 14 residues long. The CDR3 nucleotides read TGCAGCGTTATCTTGACAGGCGACAATCAGCCCCAGCATTTT. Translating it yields CSVILTGDNQPQHF. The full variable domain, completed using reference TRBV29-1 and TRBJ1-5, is SAVISQKPSRDICQRGTSLTIQCQVDSQVTMMFWYRQQPGQSLTLIATANQGSEATYESGFVIDKFPISRPNLTFSTLTVSNMSPEDSSIYLCSVILTGDNQPQHFGDGTRLSIL.

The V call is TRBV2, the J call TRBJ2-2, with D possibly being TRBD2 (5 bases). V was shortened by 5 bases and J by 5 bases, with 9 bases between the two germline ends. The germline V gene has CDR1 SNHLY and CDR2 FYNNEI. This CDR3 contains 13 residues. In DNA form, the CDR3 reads TGTGCCAGCAGTAGCGGTAAAACCGGGGAGCTGTTTTTT. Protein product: CASSSGKTGELFF.

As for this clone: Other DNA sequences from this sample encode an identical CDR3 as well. The CDR3 bases are TGTGCCAGCAGCCGGACAGGCGGTTTACAAGAGACCCAGTACTTC. This gives the protein CASSRTGGLQETQYF. The gene calls are TRBV7-3 and TRBJ2-5; 7 bases align to TRBD1. V was pared by 5 bases and J by 2 bases, with 8 bases of the junction left unmatched. CDR1 is SGHTA, CDR2 FQGTGA, per germline. This CDR3 is 15 amino acids long. The variable domain in full, with the rest retrieved from reference TRBV7-3 and TRBJ2-5, is GAGVSQTPSNKVTEKGKYVELRCDPISGHTALYWYRQSLGQGPEFLIYFQGTGAADDSGLPNDRFFAVRPEGSVSTLKIQRTERGDSAVYLCASSRTGGLQETQYFGPGTRLLVL.